Below are 16 T cell receptor beta chains sequenced from a single sample in a study of circulating CD8 cells and anti-PD-1 response in melanoma. Each library started from around 15 ng of total RNA using the QIAseq Immune Repertoire TCR panel. One entry per CDR3 protein results from TCRdb running MiXCR on the reads. The sample has a few hundred distinct CDR3 sequences; roughly 10% are singletons. Four subsets defined by PD-1 and/or TIGIT were sorted from live CD3+CD8+TCRalphabeta+ cells. The specimen comprised CD8+ T cells from PBMCs, sampled at baseline or after one month of anti-PD-1 therapy (not recorded which). The receptor source for this set is a human donor with melanoma.

By proportion, this clonotype is medium-sized (0.01 to 0.1%). Written as DNA, the CDR3 is TGCACCCCGGGGCCTCGGGGGAACACTGAAGCTTTCTTT. Translation gives CTPGPRGNTEAFF. This sequence joins TRBV20-1 and TRBJ1-1; D might be TRBD1 (5 bases). The CDR3 extends over 13 amino acids. CDR1 and CDR2 from the germline V gene are DFQATT and SNEGSKA (reference sequence).

To note about this clonotype: Since a far larger clone is one base different, this is likely a read error. The chain employs TRBV9 and TRBJ2-7, with D maybe TRBD2 (6 bases). The J call may be incorrect, as the DNA end agrees better with TRBJ2-1. Per germline, CDR1 SGDLS and CDR2 YYNGEE. The CDR3 extends over 11 amino acids. CDR3 nucleotide sequence: TGTGCCAGCGGGGGGATGGAGGAGCAGTTCTTC. It is translated as CASGGMEEQFF.

This clonotype is medium-sized in the sample. The chain links TRBV6-5 to TRBJ1-6; D not certain. The V gene's germline CDR1 is MNHEY and CDR2 SVGAGI. There are 15 residues in the CDR3. V dropped 0 bases and J dropped 8 bases, with 11 bases sitting between them. CDR3 coding DNA: TGTGCCAGCAGTTACTCGGACCTTAGGCATTCACCCCTCCACTTT. This sequence encodes CASSYSDLRHSPLHF.

In its sample, this clonotype is medium-sized (0.01 to 0.1%). This chain joins TRBV7-6 and TRBJ2-3, with 7 bases matching TRBD1. J gave up 3 bases and V 3 bases, and 12 bases lay outside the gene matches. This CDR3 is built from 17 residues. Germline V gene sequence: CDR1 SGHVS, CDR2 FNYEAQ. The CDR3 DNA is TGTGCCAGCAGCTTCGACCGAGACAGGGATTCGACAGATACGCAGTATTTT. Its translation is CASSFDRDRDSTDTQYF.

This clonotype turned up a few times. The junction shows a germline mismatch at one end, possibly a read error. V is TRBV27 and J is TRBJ1-1; the match to TRBD1 covers 12 bases. The CDR3 runs 16 residues. Germline-derived CDR1 and CDR2 are MNHEY and SMNVEV (reference sequence). CDR3 coding DNA: TGTGACAGCAGTACTGGGGACAGGGGGCGCTGGACTGAAGCTTTCTTT. The encoded protein is CDSSTGDRGRWTEAFF.

By share, this clonotype ranks as large. This chain connects TRBV7-2 to TRBJ2-2, with D perhaps being TRBD1 or TRBD2 (6 bases each). With 5 bases removed from V and 1 base from J, the gap between germline ends came to 17 bases. This CDR3 comprises 17 residues. From germline, CDR1 is SGHTA and CDR2 FQGNSA. The CDR3 DNA follows: TGTGCCAGCAGCCCACTCTGGGGGGCACAGAACACCGGGGAGCTGTTTTTT. Translation gives CASSPLWGAQNTGELFF. The complete variable domain, with remaining parts taken from reference TRBV7-2 and TRBJ2-2, reads GAGVSQSPSNKVTEKGKDVELRCDPISGHTALYWYRQSLGQGLEFLIYFQGNSAPDKSGLPSDRFSAERTGGSVSTLTIQRTQQEDSAVYLCASSPLWGAQNTGELFFGEGSRLTVL.

This clonotype qualifies as medium-sized. The chain couples TRBV19 to TRBJ1-1, with D unresolved. There are 11 residues in the CDR3. Germline-derived CDR1 and CDR2 are LNHDA and SQIVND (reference sequence). Between the trimmed V and J ends, which lost 3 bases and 5 bases, there was a span of 4 bases. The CDR3 protein is CASSIMTEAFF. In nucleotides, the CDR3 is TGTGCCAGTAGTATTATGACTGAAGCTTTCTTT.

By proportion, this clonotype is large. The rearrangement links TRBV12-3 or TRBV12-4 to TRBJ2-3; no clear D. The V gene lost 3 bases and the J gene lost 6 bases, with 7 bases spanning the gap. The CDR3 has 12 amino acids. The CDR3 DNA reads TGTGCCAGCAGTTTTCCCGGGGATACGCAGTATTTT. Its protein is CASSFPGDTQYF.

By its share, this clonotype is medium-sized. This chain joins TRBV19 and TRBJ2-1, with 7 bases matching TRBD1. Trimming removed 2 bases from V and 5 bases from J; junction bases left unmatched: 15. CDR1 and CDR2 from the germline V gene are LNHDA and SQIVND (reference sequence). The length of the CDR3 is 18 residues. CDR3 in DNA: TGTGCCAGTAGTATACTAGGCCGGTACAGGGGAAGTGACAATGAGCAGTTCTTC. It encodes CASSILGRYRGSDNEQFF.

This clonotype is deemed large. V gene TRBV29-1 combines with J gene TRBJ2-4; no firm D call. The CDR3 is 11 amino acids. Germline V gene data show CDR1 as SQVTM and CDR2 as ANQGSEA. V lost 7 bases and J 7 bases, leaving 11 bases between the germline ends. CDR3: CSGRVFNIQYF. The CDR3 DNA sequence: TGCAGCGGTAGGGTTTTTAACATTCAGTACTTC.

This clonotype is labeled large (0.1 to 1%). J is TRBJ1-6 and V is TRBV28; D remains ambiguous. Germline lookup yields CDR1 MDHEN and CDR2 SYDVKM. Trimming took 5 bases from V and 5 from J, leaving 4 bases between them. This CDR3 contains 12 residues. CDR3 coding DNA: TGTGCCAGCAGTAGGGATAATTCACCCCTCCACTTT. This translates into CASSRDNSPLHF.

Judged by abundance, this clonotype is large. As DNA, the CDR3 is TGCGCCAGCAGCCAAGTTACCGTAAACACCGGGGAGCTGTTTTTT. This codes for CASSQVTVNTGELFF. The J gene is TRBJ2-2, the V gene TRBV4-1; no definite D call. The germline gives CDR1 MGHRA, CDR2 YSYEKL. The CDR3 totals 15 residues. V lost 1 base and J lost 2, with 8 bases in between.

Concerning this clonotype itself: Since a much larger clone is just one base distant, this may be a read error. The V and J genes are TRBV14 and TRBJ2-3, with D maybe TRBD2 (5 bases). The germline gives CDR1 SGHDN, CDR2 FVKESK. Between the trimmed V and J ends, which lost 2 bases and 5 bases, there was a span of 14 bases. The CDR3 length is 15 residues. The CDR3: CASSQTASPGDTQYF. The DNA of the CDR3 is TGTGCCAGCAGCCAAACGGCTAGCCCAGGAGATACGCAGTATTTT.

This rearrangement joins TRBV4-3 to TRBJ2-5; 8 bases agree with TRBD1. Germline V gives CDR1 LGHNA, CDR2 YSLEER. J was trimmed by 7 bases and V by 1 base; bases with no gene match: 14. This CDR3 is built from 17 residues. The CDR3 bases are TGCGCCAGCAGCCAAGGTCTCGGCAGGGGGCTGGAAGGGACCCAGTACTTC. Translation gives CASSQGLGRGLEGTQYF.

This clonotype is large. The chain carries TRBV12-3 or TRBV12-4 and TRBJ2-1, with TRBD1 matching 9 bases. V gave up 6 bases and J gave up 3 bases; unmatched junction bases: 6. CDR3 size: 15 residues. CDR3 nucleotides: TGTGCCAGCAGAAGAGGGACAGGGTTCTACAATGAGCAGTTCTTC. Translating gives CASRRGTGFYNEQFF.

By its share, this clonotype is medium-sized. V is TRBV12-3 or TRBV12-4 and J is TRBJ1-1; 7 nucleotides agree with TRBD1. The length of the CDR3 is 13 residues. V lost 9 bases to trimming and J lost 5 bases; unmatched junction nucleotides: 9. This CDR3 reads CAREQGSLTEAFF. The CDR3 DNA follows: TGTGCCAGGGAACAGGGGTCTTTAACTGAAGCTTTCTTT.